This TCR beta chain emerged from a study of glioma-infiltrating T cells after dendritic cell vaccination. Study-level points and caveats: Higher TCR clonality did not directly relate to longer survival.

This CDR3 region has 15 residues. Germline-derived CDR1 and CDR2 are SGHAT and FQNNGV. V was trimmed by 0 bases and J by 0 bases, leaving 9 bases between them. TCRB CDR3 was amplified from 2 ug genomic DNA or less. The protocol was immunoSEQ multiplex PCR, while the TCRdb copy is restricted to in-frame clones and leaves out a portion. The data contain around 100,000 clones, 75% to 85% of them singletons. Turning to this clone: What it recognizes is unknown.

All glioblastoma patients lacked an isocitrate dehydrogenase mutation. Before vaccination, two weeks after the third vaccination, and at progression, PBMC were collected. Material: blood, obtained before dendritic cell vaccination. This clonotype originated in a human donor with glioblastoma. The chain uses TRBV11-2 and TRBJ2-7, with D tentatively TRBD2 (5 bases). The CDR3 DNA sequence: TGTGCCAGCAGCTTAGAGAGGGCGAGCTCCTACGAGCAGTACTTC. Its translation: CASSLERASSYEQYF.